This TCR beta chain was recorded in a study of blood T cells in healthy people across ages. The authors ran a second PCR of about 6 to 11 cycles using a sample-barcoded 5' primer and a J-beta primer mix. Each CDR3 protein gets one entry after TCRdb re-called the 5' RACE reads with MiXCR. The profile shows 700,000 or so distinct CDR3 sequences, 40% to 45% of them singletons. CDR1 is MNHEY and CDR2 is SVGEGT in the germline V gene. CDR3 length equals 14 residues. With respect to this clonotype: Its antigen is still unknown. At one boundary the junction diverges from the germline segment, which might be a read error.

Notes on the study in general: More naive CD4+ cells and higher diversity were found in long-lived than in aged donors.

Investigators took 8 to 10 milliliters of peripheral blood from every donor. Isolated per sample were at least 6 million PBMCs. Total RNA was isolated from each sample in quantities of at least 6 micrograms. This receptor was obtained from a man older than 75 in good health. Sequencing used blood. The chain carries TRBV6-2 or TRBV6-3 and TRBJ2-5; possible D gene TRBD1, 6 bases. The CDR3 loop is CAGSERQVEETQYF. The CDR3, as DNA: TGTGCCGGCAGTGAGAGACAGGTTGAAGAGACCCAGTACTTC.